The clone carrying this T cell receptor beta chain came up a few times. Its antigen is currently unknown. The data stem from a study of T-cell memory formation after mild COVID-19. Overall study findings and caveats: The pre-infection memory compartment contained some responding clones, suggesting cross-reactive memory joined. Clones contracting over day 15 to 85 were CD4/CD8 balanced, with later expanders leaning CD4+.

UMIs and sample barcodes were carried by the TCR alpha and TCR beta cDNA libraries that 5'RACE produced using constant-segment primers. TCRdb re-analysed the 5' RACE reads in MiXCR, keeping a single row per CDR3 protein. The table shows 500,000 to 600,000 distinct CDR3 sequences, with more than 15% occurring only once. Per germline, CDR1 LGHNA and CDR2 YNFKEQ. The CDR3 contains 17 residues. J gave up 5 bases and V 3 bases, and 13 bases lay outside the gene matches. The sequence was collected from an adult woman who had mild COVID-19 (a few samples of this study predate the infection). Cell type and time point are not known. V gene TRBV4-2 combines with J gene TRBJ2-3, with 8 bases aligning to TRBD2. Sequenced sample: PBMCs or a T cell subset sorted from them (not recorded which). CDR3 in amino acids: CASSQRLAGSMGDTQYF. CDR3 nucleotides: TGTGCCAGCAGCCAGAGGCTAGCGGGTTCGATGGGAGATACGCAGTATTTT.